What follows are 30 T cell receptor beta chains derived from one specimen sequenced in a study of blood T cell repertoires in COVID-19. Clones were read by immunoSEQ multiplex PCR, and TCRdb kept only the in-frame ones, dropping some. The repertoire consists of about 350,000 clones, with 80% to 90% occurring once and the leading ten covering about 6%. Source material: peripheral blood. The receptors originated from a woman in her 50s with COVID-19, enrolled during active disease.

There are a few counts of this clone. The V and J genes are TRBV9 and TRBJ2-2; D is perhaps TRBD1 (5 bases). V was shortened by 4 bases and J by 5 bases, with 18 bases between the two germline ends. The CDR3 has 16 residues. CDR1 is SGDLS and CDR2 is YYNGEE in the germline V gene. CDR3 bases: TGTGCCAGCAGCCCATTGATTAAAGGGGTAACCGGGGAGCTGTTTTTT. The encoded protein is CASSPLIKGVTGELFF. The full variable domain, with the rest looked up from reference TRBV9 and TRBJ2-2, is DSGVTQTPKHLITATGQRVTLRCSPRSGDLSVYWYQQSLDQGLQFLIQYYNGEERAKGNILERFSAQQFPDLHSELNLSSLELGDSALYFCASSPLIKGVTGELFFGEGSRLTVL.

V gene TRBV9 combines with J gene TRBJ2-5; 12 bases are a match to TRBD2. After removal of 3 bases from V and 5 bases from J, the junction contained 5 bases not matched to a gene. The length of the CDR3 is 15 residues. Germline CDR1 and CDR2: SGDLS and YYNGEE. The CDR3 DNA follows: TGTGCCAGCAGCGAGAGACTAGCGGGGGTTGAGACCCAGTACTTC. It specifies CASSERLAGVETQYF.

The rearrangement links TRBV10-1 to TRBJ1-1, with 8 bases fitting TRBD1. CDR3 size: 13 residues. V shed 7 bases, J shed 4 bases, and the junction held 5 bases outside the gene matches. CDR1 and CDR2 from the germline V gene are WNHNN and SYGVQD (reference sequence). CDR3 sequence reads: CASKDRDLTEAFF. The CDR3 DNA follows: TGCGCCAGCAAGGACAGGGACCTCACTGAAGCTTTCTTT.

The genes are TRBV18 and TRBJ1-3; no reliable D call. The CDR3 runs to 16 residues. V dropped 3 bases and J dropped 0 bases, with 12 bases sitting between them. Germline CDR1 and CDR2: KGHSH and LQKENI. This chain's CDR3 is CASSPKHLSSGNTIYF. The CDR3 coding sequence is TGTGCCAGCTCACCCAAACATCTCAGCTCTGGAAACACCATATATTTT.

This clone was detected only once. Other nucleotide sequences in the sample specify the same CDR3. The chain links TRBV18 to TRBJ2-2, with unresolved D. The CDR3 covers 13 residues. Germline CDR1 is KGHSH and CDR2 is LQKENI. Trimming pared 3 bases from V and 4 bases from J, leaving 6 bases between. Here the CDR3 reads CASSPLSTGELFF. DNA of the CDR3: TGTGCCAGCTCACCTTTGAGCACCGGGGAGCTGTTTTTT.

The sample holds one count of this clone. V is TRBV4-3 and J is TRBJ1-2; 8 bases match TRBD1. Germline V gene lookup returns CDR1 LGHNA and CDR2 YSLEER. This CDR3 is built from 16 residues. Trimming took 3 bases from V and 6 from J; bases not matched to a gene: 12. CDR3 nucleotides: TGCGCCAGCAGCCAGGGTGGGGCAGGGGGCCCTCATGGCTACACCTTC. Translated: CASSQGGAGGPHGYTF.

V gene TRBV6-2 or TRBV6-3 combines with J gene TRBJ2-7, with TRBD2 matching 8 bases. The CDR3 has 14 residues. With V trimmed by 6 bases and J by 1 base, 5 bases remained unmatched. Germline V gene sequence: CDR1 MNHEY, CDR2 SVGEGT. The CDR3: CASSLSGTSYEQYF. The CDR3 region has the DNA TGTGCCAGCAGCCTTAGCGGGACATCCTACGAGCAGTACTTC.

In this sample, this clone turned up a few times. The CDR3, as DNA: TGCGCCAGCAGCCAAGACAGGGGGCTCAATGAGCAGTTCTTC. It specifies CASSQDRGLNEQFF. The rearrangement uses TRBV4-3 and TRBJ2-1; TRBD1 matches at 8 bases. Germline V lookup: CDR1 LGHNA, CDR2 YSLEER. With 0 bases clipped from V and 6 bases from J, the junction kept 1 base outside the gene matches. The CDR3 length is 14 residues.

V usage is TRBV19 and J usage is TRBJ1-1; D may be TRBD1 (6 bases). The CDR3 extends over 17 amino acids. Germline V gene data show CDR1 as LNHDA and CDR2 as SQIVND (reference sequence). V lost 5 bases and J lost 3, with 22 bases in between. This CDR3 is CASSVRSTGFRDTEAFF. CDR3 in DNA: TGTGCCAGTAGTGTCCGAAGTACAGGGTTCAGGGACACTGAAGCTTTCTTT.

The J gene is TRBJ2-3, the V gene TRBV11-2; D unresolved. The CDR3 has 14 amino acids. The germline CDR1 and CDR2 sequences are SGHAT and FQNNGV. V lost 7 bases and J 4 bases, leaving 15 bases between the germline ends. The CDR3 nucleotides read TGTGCCAGCACCTTCTCCAACGAGGCAGATACGCAGTATTTT. Translated: CASTFSNEADTQYF.

This chain connects TRBV6-1 to TRBJ1-3; D not resolved. CDR1 and CDR2 from the germline V gene are MNHNS and SASEGT. V was cut by 3 bases and J by 8 bases, with 14 bases left in between. The CDR3 length is 14 residues. This chain's CDR3 is CASSERAFVDTIYF. The DNA for the CDR3 is TGTGCCAGCAGTGAGAGAGCCTTCGTAGACACCATATATTTT.

This clone was observed a single time. This chain uses TRBV11-2 with TRBJ2-3; unclear D gene. Germline V gene lookup returns CDR1 SGHAT and CDR2 FQNNGV. V lost 3 bases and J 3 bases, leaving 10 bases between the germline ends. The CDR3 consists of 14 residues. CDR3 sequence reads: CASSLAANTDTQYF. CDR3 DNA: TGTGCCAGCAGCTTGGCCGCCAATACAGATACGCAGTATTTT.

This clone was detected a few times. The chain carries TRBV6-5 and TRBJ1-6; tentatively, D is TRBD1 (6 bases). The germline gives CDR1 MNHEY, CDR2 SVGAGI. CDR3 size: 14 residues. V was shortened by 6 bases and J by 7 bases, with 13 bases between the two germline ends. The CDR3 loop is CASRTGEGNSPLHF. The CDR3 DNA reads as TGTGCCAGCAGGACAGGAGAGGGGAATTCACCCCTCCACTTT.

The chain employs TRBV7-2 and TRBJ2-1; 7 nucleotides agree with TRBD2. Losses at the gene ends were 4 bases for V and 6 bases for J; bases not matched to a gene: 12. CDR1 and CDR2 (germline): SGHTA, FQGNSA. This CDR3 has 16 residues. CDR3: CASSSIPGTTINEQFF. Here the CDR3 DNA reads TGTGCCAGCAGCTCCATCCCCGGGACTACCATCAATGAGCAGTTCTTC.

This clone appeared a few times. CDR3 sequence reads: CASRAGLAGLSEQFF. The CDR3 DNA is TGCGCCAGCAGGGCCGGACTAGCGGGATTATCTGAGCAGTTCTTC. The V and J genes are TRBV10-1 and TRBJ2-1, with TRBD2 matching 12 bases. After removal of 6 bases from V and 9 bases from J, the junction contained 9 bases not matched to a gene. The CDR3 extends over 15 amino acids. The germline CDR1 and CDR2 sequences are WNHNN and SYGVQD (reference sequence).

The chain has TRBV19 and TRBJ1-2; a weak D match, TRBD1 (6 bases). V shed 0 bases and J shed 7 bases, with 21 bases lying between them. The CDR3 consists of 17 residues. Germline-derived CDR1 and CDR2 are LNHDA and SQIVND (reference sequence). The CDR3 sequence: CASSIDVRALGARGYTF. The CDR3 DNA reads as TGTGCCAGTAGTATAGATGTTAGAGCCCTGGGGGCGCGTGGCTACACCTTC.

The rearrangement joins TRBV3-1 (or the pseudogene TRBV3-2) to TRBJ2-4; the match to TRBD1 covers 7 bases. The CDR3 runs 19 residues. Trimming removed 0 bases from V and 2 bases from J; junction bases left unmatched: 13. CDR1 is LGHDT and CDR2 is YNNKEL in the germline V gene (reference sequence). The CDR3 sequence is CASSQERGGARRPKNIQYF. CDR3 DNA: TGTGCCAGCAGCCAAGAACGAGGGGGCGCGAGACGGCCCAAAAACATTCAGTACTTC.

In DNA form, the CDR3 reads TGTGCCAGCAGCCAAGAGCGGGGGAGCGGGAGTTACTCCTACAATGAGCAGTTCTTC. Encoded protein: CASSQERGSGSYSYNEQFF. This chain uses TRBV3-1 (or the pseudogene TRBV3-2) with TRBJ2-1; 8 bases agree with TRBD2. Germline CDR1 reads LGHDT; CDR2 reads YNNKEL (reference sequence). This CDR3 is 19 amino acids long. The ends lost 0 bases at V and 0 bases at J; junction bases unmatched: 10.

This chain uses TRBV6-4 with TRBJ2-1, with TRBD1 as a possible D gene (6 bases). Looked up from germline, CDR1 is MRHNA and CDR2 is SNTAGT. The CDR3 extends over 15 amino acids. The V end was cut by 7 bases, the J end by 2 bases, with 15 bases between. The CDR3 nucleotides are TGTGCCAGCAAAGGGGACACCAAAACCTACAATGAGCAGTTCTTC. Translating gives CASKGDTKTYNEQFF.

This chain links TRBV21-1 with TRBJ1-1; the table's D call TRBD1 went unverified against the DNA. TRBV21-1 is recorded as a pseudogene. The CDR3 consists of 16 residues. This chain's CDR3 is CASSKRADRGFAEAFF. CDR3 nucleotide sequence: TGTGCCAGCAGCAAAAGGGCGGACAGGGGGTTCGCTGAAGCTTTCTTT.

The chain combines TRBV28 with TRBJ2-1; D may be TRBD2 (5 bases). The germline CDR1 and CDR2 sequences are MDHEN and SYDVKM. The V end lost 8 bases, the J end lost 0 bases, and 8 bases lay between the germline ends. This CDR3 has 13 amino acids. The CDR3 is CASLGDSYNEQFF. In nucleotides, the CDR3 is TGTGCCAGCCTCGGGGACTCCTACAATGAGCAGTTCTTC. Using reference TRBV28 and TRBJ2-1 for the parts outside the CDR3, the full variable domain is DVKVTQSSRYLVKRTGEKVFLECVQDMDHENMFWYRQDPGLGLRLIYFSYDVKMKEKGDIPEGYSVSREKKERFSLILESASTNQTSMYLCASLGDSYNEQFFGPGTRLTVL.

The gene calls are TRBV5-8 and TRBJ1-1, with D possibly being TRBD1 (6 bases). The CDR3 has 17 amino acids. The germline V gene encodes CDR1 SGHTS and CDR2 YDEGEE. The V gene lost 0 bases and the J gene lost 0 bases, with 15 bases spanning the gap. CDR3 loop: CASSLGNRAEMNTEAFF. DNA for the CDR3: TGTGCCAGCAGCTTGGGGAACAGGGCCGAGATGAACACTGAAGCTTTCTTT.

The chain has TRBV19 and TRBJ1-2; D is perhaps TRBD1 (6 bases). This CDR3 spans 14 amino acids. Trimming left V 2 bases short and J 4 bases short, with 11 bases between. Germline V CDR1 and CDR2: LNHDA, SQIVND (reference sequence). The CDR3: CASSILTGSYGYTF. CDR3 DNA: TGTGCCAGTAGTATATTGACAGGAAGCTATGGCTACACCTTC.

V gene TRBV11-1 combines with J gene TRBJ1-1; no clear D. This CDR3 is built from 14 residues. Germline CDR1 SGHAT, CDR2 FQDESV (reference sequence). Trimming removed 5 bases at V and 1 base at J, with 11 bases between. The CDR3 DNA reads as TGTGCCAGCAGCGTTGGCGGGAGGAACACTGAAGCTTTCTTT. Amino acids: CASSVGGRNTEAFF.

The CDR3 DNA follows: TGTGCCACCAGCAGAACCTATACCCCCGGGACAGGGACGGGGAATCAAGAGACCCAGTACTTC. This sequence encodes CATSRTYTPGTGTGNQETQYF. The J gene is TRBJ2-5, the V gene TRBV15; TRBD1 matches at 9 bases. There are 21 residues in the CDR3. CDR1 LNHNV and CDR2 YYDKDF come from the germline V gene (reference sequence). Trimming took 2 bases from V and 2 from J; bases not matched to a gene: 21. Full variable domain (remainder filled in from reference TRBV15 and TRBJ2-5): DAMVIQNPRYQVTQFGKPVTLSCSQTLNHNVMYWYQQKSSQAPKLLFHYYDKDFNNEADTPDNFQSRRPNTSFCFLDIRSPGLGDTAMYLCATSRTYTPGTGTGNQETQYFGPGTRLLVL.

The chain has TRBV6-4 and TRBJ1-1; TRBD1 is a possible D gene (5 bases). The CDR3 covers 15 residues. The V end was cut by 2 bases, the J end by 1 base, with 11 bases between. The germline CDR1 and CDR2 sequences are MRHNA and SNTAGT. The CDR3: CASSDRQGGNTEAFF. CDR3 DNA sequence: TGTGCCAGCAGTGACCGGCAGGGCGGGAACACTGAAGCTTTCTTT.

The genes are TRBV27 and TRBJ2-6; D might be TRBD1 (6 bases). Trimming cost V 6 bases and J 4 bases, with 19 bases left between them. This CDR3 region has 17 residues. Germline loops: CDR1 MNHEY, CDR2 SMNVEV (reference sequence). As DNA, the CDR3 is TGTGCCAGCAGGTCCGGACAGATGACCTCCGGGGCCAACGTCCTGACTTTC. It specifies CASRSGQMTSGANVLTF.

This chain links TRBV7-3 with TRBJ2-1; a weak D match, TRBD1 (5 bases). CDR1 SGHTA and CDR2 FQGTGA come from the germline V gene. Trimming took off 1 base at V and 0 bases at J, with 10 bases between the two ends. The CDR3 covers 16 residues. The CDR3 nucleotides read TGTGCCAGCAGCTTAAATGGGGCAGGCTCCTACAATGAGCAGTTCTTC. It specifies CASSLNGAGSYNEQFF.

The chain couples TRBV3-1 (or the pseudogene TRBV3-2) to TRBJ1-2; 9 nucleotides line up with TRBD1. V lost 2 bases, J lost 4 bases, and 2 bases stayed unmatched. This CDR3 has 14 residues. The germline V gene encodes CDR1 LGHDT and CDR2 YNNKEL (reference sequence). CDR3: CASSQLTGGYGYTF. The CDR3 bases are TGTGCCAGCAGCCAACTGACAGGGGGCTATGGCTACACCTTC.

This clone was observed a handful of times. The gene calls are TRBV11-3 and TRBJ2-1; TRBD1 matches at 8 bases. The CDR3 has 12 residues. CDR1 and CDR2 (germline): SGHNT, YENEEA. With V trimmed by 5 bases and J by 8 bases, 2 bases remained unmatched. For the CDR3, the DNA is TGTGCCAGCAGCCCGACAGGGGATGAGCAGTTCTTC. Its protein product is CASSPTGDEQFF.